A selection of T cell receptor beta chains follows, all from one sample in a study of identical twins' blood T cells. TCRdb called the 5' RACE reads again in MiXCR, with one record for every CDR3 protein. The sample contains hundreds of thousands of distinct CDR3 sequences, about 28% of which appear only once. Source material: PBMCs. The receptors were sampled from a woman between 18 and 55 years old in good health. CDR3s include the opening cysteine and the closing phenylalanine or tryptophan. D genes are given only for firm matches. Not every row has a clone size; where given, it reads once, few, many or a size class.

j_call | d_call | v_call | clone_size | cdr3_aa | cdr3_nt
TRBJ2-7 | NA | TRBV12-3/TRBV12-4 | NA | CASSLATGAGYEQYF | TGTGCCAGCAGTTTAGCGACAGGCGCCGGGTACGAGCAGTACTTC
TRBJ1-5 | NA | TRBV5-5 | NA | CASNLDPLWPQHF | TGTGCCAGCAACTTGGACCCCCTATGGCCCCAGCATTTT
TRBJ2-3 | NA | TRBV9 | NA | CASSSLEGPQYF | TGTGCCAGCAGCTCCTTGGAGGGTCCGCAGTATTTT
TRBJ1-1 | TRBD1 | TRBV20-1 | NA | CSQTGDLNTEAFF | TGCAGTCAAACAGGGGACTTGAACACTGAAGCTTTCTTT
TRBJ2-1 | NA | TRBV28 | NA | CASRGGSRNEQFF | TGTGCCAGCCGTGGGGGATCCCGGAATGAGCAGTTCTTC
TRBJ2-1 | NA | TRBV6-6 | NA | CASSPLDEQFF | TGTGCCAGCAGTCCCTTGGATGAGCAGTTCTTC
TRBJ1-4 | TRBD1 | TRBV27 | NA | CANSHRTGTGNANEKLFF | TGTGCCAACAGTCATCGGACCGGGACAGGGAATGCCAATGAAAAACTGTTTTTT
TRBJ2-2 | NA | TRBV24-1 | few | CATSISGNTGELFF | TGTGCCACCAGTATTTCAGGGAACACCGGGGAGCTGTTTTTT
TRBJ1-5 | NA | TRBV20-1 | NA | CSAPTGGENQPQHF | TGCAGTGCTCCAACTGGAGGGGAAAATCAGCCCCAGCATTTT
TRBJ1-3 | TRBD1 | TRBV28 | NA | CASSPLGQGIDAVYF | TGTGCCAGCAGTCCCTTGGGACAGGGGATCGACGCCGTATATTTT
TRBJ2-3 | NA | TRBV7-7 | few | CASSLFEGSDTQYF | TGTGCTAGCAGCTTATTTGAGGGTTCGGATACGCAGTATTTT
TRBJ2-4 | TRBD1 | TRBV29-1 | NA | CSVVLFQGASAKNIQYF | TGCAGCGTTGTCCTATTTCAGGGGGCTAGCGCCAAAAACATTCAGTACTTC
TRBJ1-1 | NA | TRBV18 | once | CASSPSEGFSTEAFF | TGTGCCAGCTCACCTTCGGAAGGTTTTAGCACTGAAGCTTTCTTT
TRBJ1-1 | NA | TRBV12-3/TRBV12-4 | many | CASSSIDKNTEAFF | TGTGCCAGCAGTTCGATAGACAAGAACACTGAAGCTTTCTTT
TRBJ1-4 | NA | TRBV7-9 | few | CASSLKGILNEKLFF | TGTGCCAGCAGCTTAAAAGGAATCCTTAATGAAAAACTGTTTTTT
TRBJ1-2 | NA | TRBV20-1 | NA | CSARDGPSLAYGYTF | TGCAGTGCTAGAGATGGCCCATCTCTCGCCTATGGCTACACCTTC
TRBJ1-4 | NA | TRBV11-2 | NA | CASSLDVAAGLFF | TGTGCCAGCAGCTTAGATGTCGCCGCTGGACTGTTTTTT
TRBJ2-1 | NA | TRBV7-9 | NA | CTSSGTRTLSNEQFF | TGTACCAGCAGCGGAACTAGGACCCTCTCCAATGAGCAGTTCTTC
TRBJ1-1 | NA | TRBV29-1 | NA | CSGTVLNTEAFF | TGCAGCGGGACAGTTTTGAACACTGAAGCTTTCTTT
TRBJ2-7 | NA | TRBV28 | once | CASSLYMWAAGTYEQYF | TGTGCCAGCAGTTTATACATGTGGGCAGCAGGCACCTACGAGCAGTACTTC
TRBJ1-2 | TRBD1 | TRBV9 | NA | CASSSGQGVGGYTF | TGTGCCAGCAGCTCCGGACAGGGTGTAGGAGGCTACACCTTC
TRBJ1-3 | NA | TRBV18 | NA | CASSPQDVSSGNTIYF | TGTGCCAGCTCACCTCAGGACGTAAGCTCTGGAAACACCATATATTTT
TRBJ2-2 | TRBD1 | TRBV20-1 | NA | CSAAHRGAGELFF | TGCAGTGCAGCCCACAGGGGTGCCGGGGAGCTGTTTTTT
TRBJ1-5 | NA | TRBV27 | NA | CASSFTRNQPQHF | TGTGCCAGCAGTTTCACAAGGAATCAGCCCCAGCATTTT
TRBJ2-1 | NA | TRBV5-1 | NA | CAGSLVGNEQFF | TGCGCCGGCAGCTTGGTAGGAAATGAGCAGTTCTTC
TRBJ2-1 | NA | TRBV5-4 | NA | CASSPLAEASYNEQFF | TGTGCCAGCAGCCCACTGGCGGAGGCCTCCTACAATGAGCAGTTCTTC
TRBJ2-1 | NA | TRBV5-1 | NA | CASSLGSSNEQFF | TGCGCCAGCAGCTTAGGCAGCAGCAATGAGCAGTTCTTC
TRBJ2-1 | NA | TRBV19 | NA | CASSIGGAIDEQFF | TGTGCCAGTAGTATAGGAGGAGCGATTGATGAGCAGTTCTTC
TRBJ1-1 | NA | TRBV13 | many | CASGGSRTEAFF | TGTGCCAGTGGGGGATCACGCACTGAAGCTTTCTTT
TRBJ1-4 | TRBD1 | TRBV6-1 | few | CASSKVEDRGGKLFF | TGTGCCAGCAGTAAAGTAGAGGACAGGGGTGGAAAACTGTTTTTT
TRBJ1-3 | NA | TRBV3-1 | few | CASSLRGVILGNTIYF | TGTGCCAGCAGTCTGCGGGGGGTCATCTTGGGAAACACCATATATTTT
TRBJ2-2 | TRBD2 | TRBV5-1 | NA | CASSMTSRTGELFF | TGCGCCAGCAGCATGACTAGCCGGACCGGGGAGCTGTTTTTT
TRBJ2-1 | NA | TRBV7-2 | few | CASSLLFYNEQFF | TGTGCCAGCAGCCTACTCTTTTACAATGAGCAGTTCTTC
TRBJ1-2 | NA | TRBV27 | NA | CASSLSERRSYGYTF | TGTGCCAGCAGTTTATCGGAGCGGAGGAGCTATGGCTACACCTTC
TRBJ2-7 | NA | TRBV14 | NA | CANSDGTYTYEQYF | TGTGCCAACAGCGATGGGACTTACACCTACGAGCAGTACTTC
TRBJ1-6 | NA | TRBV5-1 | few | CASSQGIGNSPLHF | TGCGCCAGCAGCCAGGGGATAGGAAATTCACCCCTCCACTTT
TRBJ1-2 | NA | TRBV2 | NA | CASSDAASGLYGYTF | TGTGCCAGCAGCGATGCCGCATCAGGCCTATATGGCTACACCTTC
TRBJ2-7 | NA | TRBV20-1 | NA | CSALSVYEQYF | TGCAGTGCTCTCAGTGTCTACGAGCAGTACTTC
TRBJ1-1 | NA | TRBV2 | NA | CASSVEAGAEAFF | TGTGCCAGCAGTGTAGAGGCCGGCGCTGAAGCTTTCTTT
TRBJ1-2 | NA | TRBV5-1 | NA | CASSFPQDEGYTF | TGCGCCAGCAGCTTCCCACAGGATGAAGGCTACACCTTC
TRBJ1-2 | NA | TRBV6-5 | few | CASSRGPVYGYTF | TGTGCCAGCAGCCGCGGACCGGTCTATGGCTACACCTTC
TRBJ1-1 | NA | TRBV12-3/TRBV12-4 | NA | CASSSENTEAFF | TGTGCCAGCAGCTCGGAGAACACTGAAGCTTTCTTT
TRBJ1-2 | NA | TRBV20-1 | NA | CSAAGTTTNYGYTF | TGCAGTGCCGCCGGGACAACCACTAACTATGGCTACACCTTC
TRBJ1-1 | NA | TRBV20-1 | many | CSASPFEAEAFF | TGCAGTGCTAGTCCCTTCGAGGCTGAAGCTTTCTTT
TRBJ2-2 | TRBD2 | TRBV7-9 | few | CASSSPRIRLAGDVGELFF | TGTGCCAGCAGCTCCCCACGTATTAGACTAGCGGGAGATGTCGGGGAGCTGTTTTTT
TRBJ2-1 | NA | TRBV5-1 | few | CASSLGAGPYNEQFF | TGCGCCAGCAGCTTGGGGGCAGGACCCTACAATGAGCAGTTCTTC
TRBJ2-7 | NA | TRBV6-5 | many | CASSYSLGSTYEQYF | TGTGCCAGCAGTTACAGTCTGGGTAGTACCTACGAGCAGTACTTC
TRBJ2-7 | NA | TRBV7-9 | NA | CASSLAEREQYF | TGTGCCAGCAGCTTAGCAGAAAGGGAGCAGTACTTC